The clone carrying this T cell receptor beta chain has only a few counts. These data are taken from a study of patients and donors after allogeneic stem cell transplantation. TCRdb re-called the RT-PCR reads through MiXCR, storing one row per CDR3 protein. The sample yields around 200,000 distinct CDR3 sequences, less than 50% seen once. Sequencing used blood, either unsorted or a sorted T cell fraction (not recorded which). The source is a human donor who was either an allogeneic HSCT recipient or a stem cell or donor lymphocyte infusion donor (not recorded which). It is not recorded whose cells these are; they may come from a transplant donor.

The CDR3 loop reads CSVRSLNTEAFF. Here the CDR3 DNA reads TGCAGCGTTCGCAGCCTGAACACTGAAGCTTTCTTT. The chain links TRBV29-1 to TRBJ1-1; no definite D call. V lost 5 bases, J lost 0 bases, and 7 bases lay in between. This CDR3 contains 12 residues. Per germline, CDR1 SQVTM and CDR2 ANQGSEA. Using reference TRBV29-1 and TRBJ1-1 for the parts outside the CDR3, the full variable domain is SAVISQKPSRDICQRGTSLTIQCQVDSQVTMMFWYRQQPGQSLTLIATANQGSEATYESGFVIDKFPISRPNLTFSTLTVSNMSPEDSSIYLCSVRSLNTEAFFGQGTRLTVV.